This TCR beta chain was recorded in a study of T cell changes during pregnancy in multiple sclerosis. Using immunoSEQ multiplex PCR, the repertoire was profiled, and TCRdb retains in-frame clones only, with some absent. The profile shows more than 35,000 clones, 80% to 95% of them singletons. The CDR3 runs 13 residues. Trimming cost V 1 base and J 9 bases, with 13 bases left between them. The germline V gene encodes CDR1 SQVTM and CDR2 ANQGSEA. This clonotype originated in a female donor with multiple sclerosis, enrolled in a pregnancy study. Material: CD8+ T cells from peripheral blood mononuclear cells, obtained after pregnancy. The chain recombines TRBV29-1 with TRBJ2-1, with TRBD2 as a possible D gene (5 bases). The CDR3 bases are TGCAGCGTTGAAGGAGTTAGCGTCAGTGAGCAGTTCTTC. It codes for CSVEGVSVSEQFF.